This T cell receptor (beta chain) appears in the sequencing data of a study of cytomegalovirus exposure and HLA in healthy donors. There are 17 residues in the CDR3. The ends lost 4 bases at V and 6 bases at J; junction bases unmatched: 16. Germline values: CDR1 LGHNA, CDR2 YNFKEQ. PCR was performed using 60 Vbeta and 13 Jbeta primers. Sequencing was performed with immunoSEQ multiplex PCR; in TCRdb, only in-frame clones are kept and a portion is missing. This sample has more than 95,000 clones, with roughly three quarters found just once. The sequenced material came from PBMCs. This chain uses TRBV4-2 with TRBJ2-3; TRBD2 matches 7 bases. The source of this sequence is a man aged 45-65 years in good health and CMV-seropositive. CDR3 coding DNA: TGTGCCAGCAGCCCCCCCGGAGGGGAGGGAACACGGGATACGCAGTATTTT. Translating it yields CASSPPGGEGTRDTQYF.